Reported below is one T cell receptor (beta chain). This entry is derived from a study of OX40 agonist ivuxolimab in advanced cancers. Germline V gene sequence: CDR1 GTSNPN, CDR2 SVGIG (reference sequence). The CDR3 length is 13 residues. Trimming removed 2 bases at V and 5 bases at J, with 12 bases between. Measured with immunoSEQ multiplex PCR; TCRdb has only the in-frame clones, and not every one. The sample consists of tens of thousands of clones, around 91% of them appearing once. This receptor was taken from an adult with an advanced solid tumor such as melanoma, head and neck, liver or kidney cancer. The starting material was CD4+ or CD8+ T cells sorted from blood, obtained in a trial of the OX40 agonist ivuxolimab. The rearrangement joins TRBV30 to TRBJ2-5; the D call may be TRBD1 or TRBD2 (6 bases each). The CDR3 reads CAWSTGTWETQYF. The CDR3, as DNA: TGTGCCTGGAGTACAGGGACTTGGGAGACCCAGTACTTC.